These 28 T cell receptor beta chains were sequenced from one sample in a study of early T cells in non-severe SARS-CoV-2 infection. In TCRdb, the 5' RACE reads were re-called with MiXCR into one record per CDR3 protein. The sample includes about 83,000 distinct CDR3 sequences, 11% to 15% of them seen just once. The sequencing sample was made of whole blood. The receptors come from an adult who was a healthcare worker with PCR-confirmed SARS-CoV-2 infection or an uninfected control (not recorded which).

The V gene is TRBV3-1, the J gene TRBJ2-3, with TRBD2 matching over 11 bases. CDR3 length: 16 residues. Losses at the gene ends were 6 bases for V and 7 bases for J; bases not matched to a gene: 12. Germline values: CDR1 LGHDT, CDR2 YNNKEL (reference sequence). The DNA for the CDR3 is TGTGCCAGCAGTCCCAGACTAGCGGGAACGGCGAATACGCAGTATTTT. This translates into CASSPRLAGTANTQYF.

The chain has TRBV29-1 and TRBJ2-1; TRBD1 might be the D (7 bases). Trimming removed 4 bases from V and 4 bases from J, with 14 bases in between. Germline CDR1 is SQVTM and CDR2 is ANQGSEA. This CDR3 region has 14 residues. CDR3 nucleotides: TGCAGCGTTGTTAGGCAGGGGGGATACAATGAGCAGTTCTTC. Amino acid sequence: CSVVRQGGYNEQFF.

This clonotype was counted at least ten times. The J gene is TRBJ2-1, the V gene TRBV5-5; possible D gene TRBD2, 6 bases. Between the trimmed V and J ends, which lost 6 bases and 8 bases, there was a span of 21 bases. The CDR3 has 15 amino acids. Per the germline V gene, CDR1 is SGHKS and CDR2 is YYEKEE (reference sequence). Written as DNA, the CDR3 is TGTGCCAGCACCTTCCCGGGACTCCCCGAGGATGAGCAGTTCTTC. This translates into CASTFPGLPEDEQFF.

This clonotype was seen ten or more times. The chain carries TRBV7-9 and TRBJ2-1; D remains ambiguous. Germline lookup yields CDR1 SEHNR and CDR2 FQNEAQ (reference sequence). CDR3 length: 13 residues. V was clipped by 4 bases and J by 8 bases, with 12 bases between them. CDR3 nucleotide sequence: TGTGCCAGCAGCTCGACCAGGAACGATGAGCAGTTCTTC. It codes for CASSSTRNDEQFF.

There are many counts of this clonotype. The chain uses TRBV4-1 and TRBJ2-5, with D uncertain. V was pared by 1 base and J by 2 bases, with 17 bases between. The CDR3 covers 17 residues. Germline CDR1 MGHRA, CDR2 YSYEKL. The CDR3 spells CASSQALNFQLQETQYF. In DNA form, the CDR3 reads TGCGCCAGCAGCCAAGCGCTCAACTTCCAACTACAAGAGACCCAGTACTTC.

This clonotype has at least ten counts. This rearrangement joins TRBV12-3 or TRBV12-4 to TRBJ2-1; D gene uncertain. Trimming took off 0 bases at V and 6 bases at J, with 12 bases between the two ends. This CDR3 region has 15 residues. CDR3 residues: CASSLARTPSNEQFF. CDR3 nucleotides: TGTGCCAGCAGTTTAGCCCGTACCCCCTCCAATGAGCAGTTCTTC.

The J gene is TRBJ2-7, the V gene TRBV13; 8 nucleotides match TRBD1. The V segment lost 5 bases and the J segment 6 bases; nucleotides outside the gene matches: 6. Germline V gene lookup returns CDR1 PRHDT and CDR2 FYEKMQ (reference sequence). CDR3 size: 13 residues. Written as DNA, the CDR3 is TGTGCCAGCAGCAACGAACAGGGGGGCGAGCAGTACTTC. It specifies CASSNEQGGEQYF.

This clonotype was counted a few times. The rearrangement links TRBV2 to TRBJ2-5; no clear D gene. There are 12 residues in the CDR3. The germline V and J ends were trimmed by 6 bases and 3 bases, with 8 bases remaining between them. Germline V gives CDR1 SNHLY, CDR2 FYNNEI. The CDR3 reads CASRGTEETQYF. The DNA of the CDR3 is TGTGCCAGCAGAGGCACTGAAGAGACCCAGTACTTC.

The chain joins TRBV2 to TRBJ2-7; possible D gene TRBD2, 6 bases. Germline V gene data show CDR1 as SNHLY and CDR2 as FYNNEI. The CDR3 has 12 amino acids. With 7 bases removed from V and 5 bases from J, the gap between germline ends came to 12 bases. The CDR3 nucleotides read TGTGCCAGCAAACTAGCTAACGACGAGCAGTACTTC. It yields the protein CASKLANDEQYF.

V is TRBV30 and J is TRBJ1-1; 7 nucleotides line up with TRBD1. The CDR3 spans 16 residues. Germline V gene lookup returns CDR1 GTSNPN and CDR2 SVGIG (reference sequence). V shed 2 bases and J 1 base; nucleotides not matched to a gene: 10. The CDR3 DNA reads as TGTGCCTGGAGTACCAGGGGGAAGGCTGCGAACACTGAAGCTTTCTTT. This codes for CAWSTRGKAANTEAFF.

This clonotype appeared many times. This sequence joins TRBV29-1 and TRBJ2-1; a weak D match, TRBD2 (6 bases). The CDR3 is made up of 13 amino acids. Trimming took 6 bases from V and 1 from J, leaving 10 bases between them. CDR1 is SQVTM, CDR2 ANQGSEA, per germline. CDR3 bases: TGCAGCGTCGCCGGGAGTTCCTACAATGAGCAGTTCTTC. This encodes CSVAGSSYNEQFF.

This clonotype was seen at least ten times. The chain employs TRBV25-1 and TRBJ2-2, with TRBD2 matching 16 bases. Germline loops: CDR1 MGHDK, CDR2 SYGVNS. Trimming cost V 6 bases and J 6 bases; bases outside gene matches: 1. CDR3 length: 15 residues. This CDR3 reads CASRGLAGGPGELFF. In nucleotides, the CDR3 is TGTGCCAGCAGGGGACTAGCGGGAGGGCCCGGGGAGCTGTTTTTT.

V is TRBV18 and J is TRBJ2-3; 10 bases fit TRBD1. Germline V lookup: CDR1 KGHSH, CDR2 LQKENI. The CDR3 sequence is 15 residues long. The V and J ends lost 0 bases and 6 bases, in that order; junction bases with no gene match: 3. The CDR3 DNA reads TGTGCCAGCTCACCACCGACAGGGGGCCGCGATACGCAGTATTTT. Amino acid sequence: CASSPPTGGRDTQYF. The whole variable domain, remainder taken from reference TRBV18 and TRBJ2-3, is NAGVMQNPRHLVRRRGQEARLRCSPMKGHSHVYWYRQLPEEGLKFMVYLQKENIIDESGMPKERFSAEFPKEGPSILRIQQVVRGDSAAYFCASSPPTGGRDTQYFGPGTRLTVL.

The table lists this clonotype with many counts. The CDR3 region has the DNA TGCAGCGTTCAGACAGGGGGAGGAAACACCATATATTTT. This sequence encodes CSVQTGGGNTIYF. V gene TRBV29-1 combines with J gene TRBJ1-3; 9 bases fit TRBD1. Unmatched junction bases numbered 3, after V lost 5 bases and J lost 4 bases. The CDR3 extends over 13 amino acids. CDR1 is SQVTM, CDR2 ANQGSEA, per germline.

V and J are TRBV21-1 and TRBJ1-2; no DNA check was done on the table's D call, TRBD1. TRBV21-1 corresponds to a pseudogene. The CDR3 covers 17 residues. The CDR3 sequence is CASSKWEQGALDYGYTF. The CDR3 DNA reads as TGTGCCAGCAGCAAATGGGAACAGGGGGCCCTAGACTATGGCTACACCTTC.

This clonotype was counted ten times or more. This chain joins TRBV7-9 and TRBJ2-1; no clear D. Germline V gene sequence: CDR1 SEHNR, CDR2 FQNEAQ (reference sequence). CDR3 length: 16 amino acids. Trimming stripped 5 bases from V and 0 bases from J, with 14 bases between. In DNA form, the CDR3 reads TGTGCCAGCAGCCCTCCCGGCGGAAGCTCCTACAATGAGCAGTTCTTC. Its translation is CASSPPGGSSYNEQFF.

This clonotype showed up just a few times. The J gene is TRBJ2-2, the V gene TRBV4-1; TRBD2 matches at 14 bases. This CDR3 is 18 amino acids long. The V gene's germline CDR1 is MGHRA and CDR2 YSYEKL. J lost 6 bases, V lost 2 bases, and 8 bases had no gene match. The CDR3 sequence is CASSQSVGLAGAAGELFF. The CDR3 DNA follows: TGCGCCAGCAGCCAAAGTGTGGGACTAGCGGGAGCGGCCGGGGAGCTGTTTTTT.

This clonotype has more than one count but fewer than ten. This sequence joins TRBV3-1 and TRBJ2-1; D might be TRBD2 (5 bases). The V gene's germline CDR1 is LGHDT and CDR2 YNNKEL (reference sequence). Trimming took off 4 bases at V and 6 bases at J, with 10 bases between the two ends. This CDR3 is built from 13 residues. CDR3 loop: CASSPDYLNEQFF. The CDR3 nucleotides are TGTGCCAGCAGCCCTGACTATCTCAATGAGCAGTTCTTC.

This clonotype occurred a few times. V and J are TRBV4-1 and TRBJ2-1; 11 nucleotides line up with TRBD2. V lost 0 bases to trimming and J lost 9 bases; unmatched junction nucleotides: 13. The CDR3 has 18 residues. Germline loops: CDR1 MGHRA, CDR2 YSYEKL. CDR3 sequence reads: CASSQDGTSGPSAGEQFF. For the CDR3, the DNA is TGCGCCAGCAGCCAAGATGGGACTAGCGGACCCTCCGCAGGTGAGCAGTTCTTC.

This chain connects TRBV29-1 to TRBJ1-5; D not resolved. Trimming shortened V by 4 bases and J by 1 base, and 11 bases separated the two germline ends. The CDR3 sequence is 14 residues long. Per germline, CDR1 SQVTM and CDR2 ANQGSEA. CDR3 region: CSVAEGWSNQPQHF. The DNA of the CDR3 is TGCAGCGTTGCGGAGGGATGGAGCAATCAGCCCCAGCATTTT.

The V and J genes are TRBV20-1 and TRBJ2-7; 10 bases map to TRBD2. There are 14 residues in the CDR3. The germline V gene has CDR1 DFQATT and CDR2 SNEGSKA (reference sequence). With 6 bases clipped from V and 5 bases from J, the junction kept 10 bases outside the gene matches. The CDR3 loop reads CSAYGTSVHNEQYF. The CDR3 DNA follows: TGCAGTGCGTACGGGACTAGCGTACACAACGAGCAGTACTTC.

This clonotype was observed a few times. Here the CDR3 DNA reads TGCAGCGTTCGTAGCGGGGGGGGATCCTACGAGCAGTACTTC. Protein product: CSVRSGGGSYEQYF. The chain combines TRBV29-1 with TRBJ2-7; 11 bases align to TRBD2. V gave up 5 bases and J gave up 1 base; unmatched junction bases: 4. CDR3 size: 14 residues. Germline V lookup: CDR1 SQVTM, CDR2 ANQGSEA.

This clonotype was counted only a few times. J is TRBJ1-2 and V is TRBV14; no clear D. Germline V lookup: CDR1 SGHDN, CDR2 FVKESK. The CDR3 loop spans 11 amino acids. V was clipped by 1 base and J by 4 bases, with 1 base between them. The CDR3 region has the DNA TGTGCCAGCAGCCAAGGCTATGGCTACACCTTC. Protein product: CASSQGYGYTF.

This clonotype was seen repeatedly, ten times or more. The chain uses TRBV10-1 and TRBJ2-1, with D perhaps TRBD2 (6 bases). Trimming shortened V by 4 bases and J by 2 bases, and 15 bases separated the two germline ends. The V gene's germline CDR1 is WNHNN and CDR2 SYGVQD (reference sequence). This CDR3 has 16 residues. The CDR3, as DNA: TGCGCCAGCAGTGCGGGAGCGGGCATGCCCTACAATGAGCAGTTCTTC. Its translation: CASSAGAGMPYNEQFF.

This clonotype was counted many times. This chain links TRBV4-1 with TRBJ2-3, with D possibly being TRBD1 (5 bases). Trimming took off 0 bases at V and 4 bases at J, with 14 bases between the two ends. This CDR3 region has 16 residues. Germline values: CDR1 MGHRA, CDR2 YSYEKL. CDR3 bases: TGCGCCAGCAGCCAAGACCCGTTGGGGCTCGCAGATACGCAGTATTTT. It is translated as CASSQDPLGLADTQYF.

This clonotype was found a few times. V gene TRBV5-1 combines with J gene TRBJ2-5, with 9 bases identical to TRBD1. Looked up from germline, CDR1 is SGHRS and CDR2 is YFSETQ. CDR3 length equals 14 residues. Trimming cost V 2 bases and J 5 bases; bases outside gene matches: 4. CDR3 region: CASSLQGAWETQYF. CDR3 in DNA: TGCGCCAGCAGCTTACAGGGGGCGTGGGAGACCCAGTACTTC.

This chain connects TRBV6-5 to TRBJ2-1; D possibly uses TRBD1 or TRBD2 (5 bases each). The germline V gene encodes CDR1 MNHEY and CDR2 SVGAGI. V gave up 0 bases and J gave up 14 bases, with 11 bases separating them. The CDR3 sequence is 12 residues long. In DNA form, the CDR3 reads TGTGCCAGCAGTTACTCCGGGTTGGGGGAGTTCTTC. Protein: CASSYSGLGEFF.

V gene TRBV11-1 combines with J gene TRBJ2-3; D might be TRBD1 (5 bases). The CDR3 length is 15 residues. V shed 5 bases and J shed 0 bases, with 12 bases lying between them. Germline-derived CDR1 and CDR2 are SGHAT and FQDESV (reference sequence). CDR3 sequence: CASSVDSFSTDTQYF. CDR3 DNA sequence: TGTGCCAGCAGCGTAGACAGTTTTAGCACAGATACGCAGTATTTT.